This T cell receptor beta chain was retrieved from a study of blood T cell repertoires in COVID-19 (dated by TCRdb to about 2020). With respect to the entire study: Collaborator samples came from the United States, Italy and Spain and covered acute and convalescent phases of COVID-19. The prospective study material was composed of cDNA or gDNA derived from T cells, B-cell-depleted T cells, or PBMCs. Deeply sampled blood TCRbeta repertoires from subjects exposed to, actively infected with, or recovered from COVID-19 were included in the dataset. A freely available public database, intended as a resource for researchers studying the immune response to SARS-CoV-2, is where the repertoires were released. Samples came from the ongoing ImmuneRACE study (first 160 participants) plus 1,254 subjects from 6 global collaborators. A de-identified subject ID, COVID-19 status, age in years and sex were almost always included in the sample metadata. Where available, HLA class I and class II types were taken from metadata supplied by the sample provider and were not determined by assay-based typing.

The immunoSEQ Assay, a bias-controlled multiplex PCR, was used to amplify TCRbeta CDR3 regions from genomic DNA. The study's processing was this. Nucleated cell counts per sample were estimated from amplification of reference gene primers within the assay. Sequence reads were collapsed and filtered to measure the absolute abundance of every unique TCRbeta CDR3 rearrangement. For each sample, productive Simpson clonality was calculated as the square root of Simpson's diversity index over productive rearrangements. Drawn from immuneACCESS, this table holds only the in-frame rearrangements with V and J called that TCRdb kept. Clones are partly lost; checked studies trace under half to an unresolved V gene and leave the rest unexplained. For V, J and clone size, that table is used; D and trimming come from the DNA. Within this sample are over 85,000 clones, with around 73% of them counted one time only. The ten largest account for around 9.6% of the sample.

A note on this clone: No antigen is known for it. No much larger clonotype is one base removed from it; base qualities were not supplied.

Summary of the overall study and its limitations: The quantity of clinical and demographic metadata differed by source and by participant and was supplied without curation.

Collaborating institutions collected whole blood in K2EDTA tubes following their own protocols. For TCRbeta analysis, collaborator samples were shipped as frozen whole blood, as isolated PBMCs, or as DNA extracted from either sample type. This TCR came from a man aged 55-75 years with active or convalescent COVID-19. The sample taken for sequencing was peripheral blood.

The bases are TGCGCCAGCAGCTTGTCGATAGCGGGAGGGAGCTACAATGAGCAGTTCTTC. Its protein reads: CASSLSIAGGSYNEQFF. The chain is encoded by TRBV5-1 joined to TRBJ2-1; 11 bases in the junction line up with TRBD2. CDR1 SGHRS and CDR2 YFSETQ are derived from the germline V gene. The CDR3 runs 17 amino acids, cysteine and phenylalanine included. Kept here is only the CDR3 DNA, which spans 51 bases and is read in frame from base 1. V is pruned by 1 base and J by 3 bases, leaving 6 bases of the junction without a gene match.